This TCR beta chain comes out of a study of T-cell reconstitution after alpha-beta-depleted transplantation in children. Study-wide results and limits: Expanded graft clones, several hundred of them, were reportedly the source of alpha-beta T cells about two months after transplant. One year post-transplant, T-cell counts and diversity were largely derived from T cells produced anew.

TCRbeta library preparation incorporated unique molecular identifiers. Via MiXCR, TCRdb re-called the PCR reads, giving one row per CDR3 protein. This sample has about 640,000 distinct CDR3 sequences; approximately 13% occur once, and the top ten carry around 2.2%. The CDR3 is 17 residues long. Germline assignment: CDR1 LGHDT and CDR2 YNNKEL (reference sequence). The ends lost 4 bases at V and 7 bases at J; junction bases unmatched: 7. As to this clonotype: What it binds is unknown.

The clonotype originates from a male patient younger than 18 who had a stem cell transplant for acute myeloid leukemia, so the T cells may come from the graft donor. The chain combines TRBV3-1 with TRBJ2-1; 16 positions match TRBD2. This specimen was PBMCs, mostly from graft donor cells, taken 360 days after TCRalphabeta/CD19-depleted stem cell transplant. CDR3 nucleotides: TGTGCCAGCAGCCCATTTCGGGGACTAGCGGGGGGGAATGAGCAGTTCTTC. Encoded protein: CASSPFRGLAGGNEQFF.